This T cell receptor beta chain was profiled in a study of blood T cell repertoires in COVID-19. Assignment of participants to cohorts was predicated upon participant-reported clinical history. Germline V gene sequence: CDR1 SEHNR, CDR2 FQNEAQ (reference sequence). V dropped 3 bases and J dropped 4; count of bases not matched to a gene: 1. The CDR3 totals 13 residues. TCRdb's copy holds only in-frame clones and misses some; the assay was immunoSEQ multiplex PCR. The data hold a few hundred thousand clones, with around 90% observed a single time. The TCR comes from a woman between 45 and 65 years old who had recovered from COVID-19. The chain joins TRBV7-9 to TRBJ1-1, with 8 nucleotides matching TRBD1. Source material: PBMCs or T cells enriched from blood (not recorded which). CDR3 sequence reads: CASSLDRVTEAFF. CDR3 nucleotides: TGTGCCAGCAGCTTGGACAGGGTCACTGAAGCTTTCTTT.